The 10 T cell receptor beta chains presented below share a single source sample, sequenced in a study of blood T cell repertoires in COVID-19 (dated by TCRdb to 2018 to 2020). The protocol used for the library was the immunoSEQ multiplex PCR assay. TCRdb provides this immuneACCESS table in a form limited to in-frame rearrangements. Some clones are lacking; in checked studies, under half of them reflect an unresolved V gene, and why the rest are absent is not known. The sample records approximately 300,000 clones, 70% to 90% of which are singletons. Of the sample, 5.5% to 6% falls within the top ten clones. The sequenced sample was PBMCs or T cells enriched from blood (not recorded which). These receptors all stem from a woman aged 25 to 39 who had recovered from COVID-19.

The V gene is TRBV7-9, the J gene TRBJ1-5; D is uncertain. Germline CDR1 SEHNR, CDR2 FQNEAQ (reference sequence). The CDR3 loop spans 14 amino acids. Trimming took 2 bases from V and 3 from J, leaving 8 bases between them. Here the CDR3 DNA reads TGTGCCAGCAGCTTAAACTCCCCCAATCAGCCCCAGCATTTT. This sequence encodes CASSLNSPNQPQHF.

DNA of the CDR3: TGTGCCAGCAGCTTAGAAGGCAGGTCCTTCAGAGCTTTCTTT. As protein: CASSLEGRSFRAFF. The rearrangement links TRBV7-2 to TRBJ1-1; D not resolved. V dropped 1 base and J dropped 10 bases, with 16 bases sitting between them. Per germline, CDR1 SGHTA and CDR2 FQGNSA. The CDR3 covers 14 residues. The variable domain in full, with the rest retrieved from reference TRBV7-2 and TRBJ1-1, is GAGVSQSPSNKVTEKGKDVELRCDPISGHTALYWYRQSLGQGLEFLIYFQGNSAPDKSGLPSDRFSAERTGGSVSTLTIQRTQQEDSAVYLCASSLEGRSFRAFFGQGTRLTVV.

The V call is TRBV5-8, the J call TRBJ1-4; 10 nucleotides match TRBD1. J gave up 8 bases and V 4 bases, and 5 bases lay outside the gene matches. Germline V gene sequence: CDR1 SGHTS, CDR2 YDEGEE. CDR3 length equals 14 residues. CDR3 DNA sequence: TGTGCCAGCAGCCGGGGACAGGGGTCAGAAAAACTGTTTTTT. It is translated as CASSRGQGSEKLFF.

The chain has TRBV19 and TRBJ2-1; 12 bases map to TRBD2. Germline loops: CDR1 LNHDA, CDR2 SQIVND (reference sequence). V gave up 2 bases and J gave up 0 bases; unmatched junction bases: 8. CDR3 length: 19 residues. CDR3 coding DNA: TGTGCCAGTAGTATATCTCTAGCGGGGGGGAAAAGCTCCTACAATGAGCAGTTCTTC. Its protein product is CASSISLAGGKSSYNEQFF.

This rearrangement joins TRBV6-4 to TRBJ2-2; D unresolved. Germline V CDR1 and CDR2: MRHNA, SNTAGT. The V and J ends lost 6 bases and 0 bases respectively, with 5 bases between them. CDR3 length: 13 amino acids. The CDR3 coding sequence is TGTGCCAGCAGACAGCCGAACACCGGGGAGCTGTTTTTT. As protein: CASRQPNTGELFF.

V gene TRBV19 combines with J gene TRBJ1-1, with unresolved D. This CDR3 has 16 amino acids. The germline V and J ends were trimmed by 3 bases and 1 base, with 15 bases remaining between them. Germline-derived CDR1 and CDR2 are LNHDA and SQIVND (reference sequence). The CDR3 DNA reads as TGTGCCAGTAGTATTGGATCTGGGCCGTCGAACACTGAAGCTTTCTTT. Translating gives CASSIGSGPSNTEAFF. Using reference TRBV19 and TRBJ1-1 for the parts outside the CDR3, the full variable domain is DGGITQSPKYLFRKEGQNVTLSCEQNLNHDAMYWYRQDPGQGLRLIYYSQIVNDFQKGDIAEGYSVSREKKESFPLTVTSAQKNPTAFYLCASSIGSGPSNTEAFFGQGTRLTVV.

This sequence joins TRBV7-8 and TRBJ1-4; D is perhaps TRBD1 (6 bases). The germline CDR1 and CDR2 sequences are SGHVS and FQNEAQ. The CDR3 covers 14 residues. Trimming shortened V by 5 bases and J by 7 bases, and 14 bases separated the two germline ends. The CDR3 DNA is TGTGCCAGCAGCGAGGGGGGGAAGGGTGAAAAACTGTTTTTT. This translates into CASSEGGKGEKLFF.

This clone was seen only once. V usage is TRBV30 and J usage is TRBJ2-7, with D unclear. The CDR3 totals 13 residues. From germline, CDR1 is GTSNPN and CDR2 SVGIG (reference sequence). V was cut by 6 bases and J by 2 bases, with 14 bases left in between. This CDR3 reads CACLIARTYEQYF. The CDR3 DNA sequence: TGTGCCTGCCTCATAGCCCGAACCTACGAGCAGTACTTC.

The V call is TRBV6-5, the J call TRBJ2-7; 9 positions match TRBD1. CDR1 MNHEY and CDR2 SVGAGI come from the germline V gene. The CDR3 totals 14 residues. The junction had 10 bases not matched to a gene; V was cut back by 7 bases and J by 6 bases. CDR3 protein: CASTPGTGISEQYF. The CDR3 nucleotides are TGTGCCAGCACCCCTGGGACAGGGATATCCGAGCAGTACTTC.

The CDR3 DNA reads as TGCGCCAGCAGTATCGGACAGCATGCCTACGAGCAGTACTTC. This gives the protein CASSIGQHAYEQYF. The chain couples TRBV4-1 to TRBJ2-7; D possibly corresponds to TRBD1 (6 bases). Germline V gives CDR1 MGHRA, CDR2 YSYEKL. With 6 bases removed from V and 2 bases from J, the gap between germline ends came to 14 bases. This CDR3 spans 14 amino acids.